This TCR beta chain was sequenced during a study of T and B cells in COVID-19 patients. This clonotype is classed as medium-sized. TRB rearrangements were amplified by multiplex PCR with BIOMED2 TRB-A/B primers. TCRdb analysed the multiplex PCR reads with MiXCR anew, one entry per CDR3 protein. The top ten hold 25% to 30% of the sample, which has about 1,300 distinct CDR3 sequences, approximately 24% seen once. From blood, about 250-500 ng of genomic DNA served as TRB template. This TCR was sampled from a human donor with active COVID-19. Sequencing input: blood.

The CDR3 DNA follows: TGTGCCACCAGCAGAGGAGAGGAGGTCGATGGCTACACCTTC. Its translation is CATSRGEEVDGYTF. The gene calls are TRBV15 and TRBJ1-2, with unresolved D. Trimming shortened V by 1 base and J by 6 bases, and 12 bases separated the two germline ends. This CDR3 comprises 14 residues. Germline V lookup: CDR1 LNHNV, CDR2 YYDKDF (reference sequence).